This passage covers 28 T cell receptor beta chains from one sample sequenced in a study of PD-1 blockade in classical Hodgkin lymphoma. Every patient was affected by relapse after autologous stem cell transplantation, while exposure to brentuximab vedotin was not uniform. Sequenced by immunoSEQ multiplex PCR; TCRdb stores in-frame clones only, minus some. The repertoire includes 100,000 or so clones, around 89% of them detected once, and about 6.1% sits in the top ten. This specimen consisted of peripheral blood mononuclear cells (PBMCs), obtained before the second cycle of nivolumab. These receptors all stem from a human donor with classical Hodgkin lymphoma.

The V gene is TRBV7-2, the J gene TRBJ2-5, with D possibly matching TRBD1 (6 bases). V was shortened by 3 bases and J by 4 bases, with 12 bases between the two germline ends. Germline CDR1 is SGHTA and CDR2 is FQGNSA. The CDR3 covers 14 residues. CDR3 in amino acids: CASSFEGRGETQYF. DNA for the CDR3: TGTGCCAGCAGCTTCGAGGGCAGGGGAGAGACCCAGTACTTC.

The chain recombines TRBV9 with TRBJ2-7; either TRBD1 or TRBD2 may fit D (6 bases each). The CDR3 is made up of 17 amino acids. V gave up 4 bases and J gave up 0 bases, with 20 bases separating them. Per germline, CDR1 SGDLS and CDR2 YYNGEE. CDR3 region: CASSRGEGGSSSYEQYF. In DNA, the CDR3 is TGTGCCAGCAGCCGCGGAGAGGGGGGCAGCAGCTCCTACGAGCAGTACTTC.

The genes are TRBV19 and TRBJ2-3; 8 positions match TRBD1. The CDR3 is 16 amino acids. The trim removed 1 base at V and 3 bases at J, leaving 6 bases unmatched. Germline lookup yields CDR1 LNHDA and CDR2 SQIVND (reference sequence). The CDR3 loop is CASSIVQGAGTDTQYF. CDR3 DNA sequence: TGTGCCAGTAGTATAGTCCAGGGGGCGGGGACAGATACGCAGTATTTT.

The chain carries TRBV6-1 and TRBJ2-1, with 9 bases fitting TRBD1. The CDR3 runs to 14 residues. The trim removed 3 bases at V and 7 bases at J, leaving 4 bases unmatched. Germline lookup yields CDR1 MNHNS and CDR2 SASEGT. CDR3 protein: CASSEDRGLNEQFF. In nucleotides, the CDR3 is TGTGCCAGCAGTGAGGACAGGGGTTTAAATGAGCAGTTCTTC.

V usage is TRBV6-1 and J usage is TRBJ2-7; D gene uncertain. V was pared by 8 bases and J by 7 bases, with 12 bases between. The CDR3 is made up of 11 amino acids. CDR1 MNHNS and CDR2 SASEGT come from the germline V gene. The CDR3 sequence is CASDVEWEQYF. Here the CDR3 DNA reads TGTGCCAGCGACGTAGAGTGGGAGCAGTACTTC.

The gene calls are TRBV7-9 and TRBJ1-2; unclear D gene. The CDR3 is made up of 15 amino acids. Germline V gene data show CDR1 as SEHNR and CDR2 as FQNEAQ (reference sequence). Trimming stripped 1 base from V and 8 bases from J, with 17 bases between. The CDR3 loop is CASSLVMSGSEGYTF. CDR3 DNA sequence: TGTGCCAGCAGCTTAGTAATGTCCGGGAGCGAAGGCTACACCTTC.

The chain links TRBV14 to TRBJ1-2; D gene unclear. The CDR3 is 15 amino acids. The V and J ends lost 2 bases and 7 bases respectively, with 17 bases between them. Per germline, CDR1 SGHDN and CDR2 FVKESK. CDR3 in DNA: TGTGCCAGCAGCCAATGGTGGGGTAGAGCTGCTGGCTACACCTTC. Translating it yields CASSQWWGRAAGYTF.

This chain connects TRBV7-9 to TRBJ1-5, with TRBD1 as a possible D gene (5 bases). The germline V and J ends were trimmed by 5 bases and 2 bases, with 10 bases remaining between them. The CDR3 runs 14 residues. CDR1 SEHNR and CDR2 FQNEAQ come from the germline V gene (reference sequence). CDR3 residues: CASSVTGRNQPQHF. The CDR3 DNA follows: TGTGCCAGCAGCGTCACAGGTCGCAATCAGCCCCAGCATTTT.

The V gene is TRBV15, the J gene TRBJ2-5; TRBD2 agrees at 9 bases. The germline V gene encodes CDR1 LNHNV and CDR2 YYDKDF (reference sequence). Trimming took 2 bases from V and 4 from J; bases not matched to a gene: 8. This CDR3 spans 16 amino acids. The CDR3 DNA follows: TGTGCCACCAGCAGACCTCTAGCGGGGCGAGGAGAGACCCAGTACTTC. It codes for CATSRPLAGRGETQYF.

The gene calls are TRBV7-2 and TRBJ2-3, with 8 positions matching TRBD1. The CDR3 covers 16 residues. V gave up 5 bases and J gave up 1 base; unmatched junction bases: 8. The V gene's germline CDR1 is SGHTA and CDR2 FQGNSA. Here the CDR3 DNA reads TGTGCCAGCAGCCCGGACAGGGCTCAGGGCACAGATACGCAGTATTTT. Translation gives CASSPDRAQGTDTQYF.

J is TRBJ2-5 and V is TRBV18; D call uncertain. The assigned J gene may be wrong: the sequence end matches TRBJ2-7 better. CDR1 and CDR2 from the germline V gene are KGHSH and LQKENI. The CDR3 has 12 amino acids. CDR3 in amino acids: CASSPQAYEQYF. The CDR3 nucleotides read TGTGCCAGCTCACCACAGGCCTACGAGCAGTACTTC.

The V and J genes are TRBV5-1 and TRBJ2-7; TRBD1 agrees at 9 bases. Germline V CDR1 and CDR2: SGHRS, YFSETQ. The CDR3 runs to 15 residues. Trimming removed 4 bases from V and 2 bases from J; junction bases left unmatched: 7. CDR3 protein: CASSPGDRETYEQYF. The CDR3 nucleotides are TGCGCCAGCAGCCCCGGGGACAGGGAAACCTACGAGCAGTACTTC.

The chain uses TRBV18 and TRBJ2-5; possibly TRBD2 for D (5 bases). V was shortened by 2 bases and J by 5 bases, with 15 bases between the two germline ends. This CDR3 has 15 amino acids. The V gene's germline CDR1 is KGHSH and CDR2 LQKENI. The CDR3 nucleotides read TGTGCCAGCTCACCAGGGAGTCGGGGTTCCGAGACCCAGTACTTC. This encodes CASSPGSRGSETQYF. Based on the CDR3 plus reference TRBV18 and TRBJ2-5, the full variable domain is NAGVMQNPRHLVRRRGQEARLRCSPMKGHSHVYWYRQLPEEGLKFMVYLQKENIIDESGMPKERFSAEFPKEGPSILRIQQVVRGDSAAYFCASSPGSRGSETQYFGPGTRLLVL.

This rearrangement joins TRBV5-1 to TRBJ2-3, with D hard to call. The germline V gene encodes CDR1 SGHRS and CDR2 YFSETQ. The CDR3 loop spans 15 amino acids. V was cut by 6 bases and J by 0 bases, with 14 bases left in between. The CDR3 spells CASTFVSISTDTQYF. The CDR3 DNA follows: TGCGCCAGCACCTTTGTGAGTATAAGCACAGATACGCAGTATTTT. Combining the CDR3 with reference TRBV5-1 and TRBJ2-3 gives the whole variable domain KAGVTQTPRYLIKTRGQQVTLSCSPISGHRSVSWYQQTPGQGLQFLFEYFSETQRNKGNFPGRFSGRQFSNSRSEMNVSTLELGDSALYLCASTFVSISTDTQYFGPGTRLTVL.

The rearrangement links TRBV13 to TRBJ2-2; tentative D call: TRBD2 (5 bases). The length of the CDR3 is 14 residues. CDR1 and CDR2 from the germline V gene are PRHDT and FYEKMQ (reference sequence). The germline V and J ends were trimmed by 0 bases and 7 bases, with 9 bases remaining between them. CDR3 DNA sequence: TGTGCCAGCAGCTTAGGGCTAGCAGGCGGGGAGCTGTTTTTT. It codes for CASSLGLAGGELFF.

Here the CDR3 DNA reads TGCGCCAGCAGCTCAGGGGGCTTTCGGGGCTCTCGCTCTGGAAACACCATATATTTT. As protein: CASSSGGFRGSRSGNTIYF. This chain links TRBV5-1 with TRBJ1-3, with 8 bases matching TRBD1. Germline V gives CDR1 SGHRS, CDR2 YFSETQ. V lost 3 bases and J lost 0; bases outside the gene matches: 14. The CDR3 length is 19 residues.

The chain has TRBV9 and TRBJ2-1; the match to TRBD2 covers 10 bases. The germline CDR1 and CDR2 sequences are SGDLS and YYNGEE. CDR3 size: 16 residues. V was clipped by 4 bases and J by 4 bases; unmatched bases: 8. In nucleotides, the CDR3 is TGTGCCAGCAGCTTTCGGACTAGCGGATCATACAATGAGCAGTTCTTC. The encoded protein is CASSFRTSGSYNEQFF.

The chain joins TRBV11-2 to TRBJ1-2; D not resolved. Trimming shortened V by 3 bases and J by 6 bases, and 11 bases separated the two germline ends. Germline CDR1 and CDR2: SGHAT and FQNNGV. The CDR3 is 13 residues long. CDR3 protein: CASSFRAADGYTF. Here the CDR3 DNA reads TGTGCCAGCAGCTTCCGGGCCGCTGATGGCTACACCTTC.

The J gene is TRBJ2-1, the V gene TRBV11-2, with 11 bases lining up with TRBD2. Germline CDR1 reads SGHAT; CDR2 reads FQNNGV. J was trimmed by 7 bases and V by 4 bases; bases with no gene match: 12. The CDR3 is 17 amino acids. The CDR3, as DNA: TGTGCCAGCAGCTCCTCCCTTACTAGCGGGGGTCCGAATGAGCAGTTCTTC. Protein sequence: CASSSSLTSGGPNEQFF.

This clone was recorded a few times. V gene TRBV21-1 combines with J gene TRBJ1-2; TRBD1, the table's D call, was not compared with the DNA. TRBV21-1 corresponds to a pseudogene. CDR3 size: 13 residues. CDR3 DNA: TGTGCCAGCAGCCCAGACAGGGGGTGTAGCTACACCTTC. This encodes CASSPDRGCSYTF.

CDR3 DNA sequence: TGTGCCAGCAGCAGCGGCAGCTTGAGGGAGACCCAGTACTTC. Translation: CASSSGSLRETQYF. The chain links TRBV28 to TRBJ2-5; TRBD2 might be the D (5 bases). The CDR3 runs to 14 residues. Germline V gene sequence: CDR1 MDHEN, CDR2 SYDVKM. V lost 6 bases and J 5 bases, leaving 16 bases between the germline ends. The full variable domain, completed using reference TRBV28 and TRBJ2-5, is DVKVTQSSRYLVKRTGEKVFLECVQDMDHENMFWYRQDPGLGLRLIYFSYDVKMKEKGDIPEGYSVSREKKERFSLILESASTNQTSMYLCASSSGSLRETQYFGPGTRLLVL.

The CDR3 sequence is CASTTGGNQPQHF. CDR3 sequence (DNA): TGTGCCAGCACGACAGGGGGGAATCAGCCCCAGCATTTT. The chain links TRBV27 to TRBJ1-5, with 9 bases fitting TRBD1. Trimming at V came to 7 bases and at J to 4 bases, leaving 2 bases not matched to a gene. Looked up from germline, CDR1 is MNHEY and CDR2 is SMNVEV (reference sequence). CDR3 length equals 13 residues.

This rearrangement joins TRBV5-6 to TRBJ2-4; D may correspond to TRBD1 or TRBD2 (6 bases each). The V gene's germline CDR1 is SGHDT and CDR2 YYEEEE. The V gene lost 4 bases and the J gene lost 6 bases, with 14 bases spanning the gap. The CDR3 runs 14 residues. As DNA, the CDR3 is TGTGCCAGCAGCGCGGGACGGACAGTAAACATTCAGTACTTC. Amino acid sequence: CASSAGRTVNIQYF.

CDR3 region: CASSIDGPYASMNTEAFF. The CDR3 region has the DNA TGTGCCAGTAGTATAGACGGCCCTTATGCATCCATGAACACTGAAGCTTTCTTT. The chain combines TRBV19 with TRBJ1-1; the D is unclear. The CDR3 is 18 residues long. With 0 bases removed from V and 0 bases from J, the gap between germline ends came to 17 bases. Per the germline V gene, CDR1 is LNHDA and CDR2 is SQIVND (reference sequence).

This clone has just one count. The chain carries TRBV19 and TRBJ2-1; 11 nucleotides match TRBD2. The CDR3 runs 14 residues. Germline CDR1 and CDR2: LNHDA and SQIVND (reference sequence). V lost 5 bases, J lost 9 bases, and 6 bases stayed unmatched. CDR3 in amino acids: CASSLAGGRREQFF. The CDR3 DNA reads as TGTGCCAGTAGTTTAGCGGGGGGGCGGCGTGAGCAGTTCTTC.

Only a few counts were recorded for this clone. CDR3: CASSIAPGTGGNSPLHF. CDR3 nucleotide sequence: TGTGCCAGTAGTATAGCACCCGGGACAGGGGGCAATTCACCCCTCCACTTT. This chain uses TRBV19 with TRBJ1-6; 12 positions match TRBD1. The CDR3 runs 17 residues. Unmatched junction bases numbered 5, after V lost 1 base and J lost 7 bases. The V gene's germline CDR1 is LNHDA and CDR2 SQIVND (reference sequence).

The chain recombines TRBV6-4 with TRBJ2-2, with 10 bases lining up with TRBD2. This CDR3 is 18 amino acids long. Looked up from germline, CDR1 is MRHNA and CDR2 is SNTAGT. The V gene end was trimmed by 0 bases and the J gene end by 6 bases; junction bases not matched to a gene: 10. CDR3 residues: CASSDSRLAGDFAGELFF. The DNA of the CDR3 is TGTGCCAGCAGTGACTCGAGGCTAGCGGGGGATTTTGCCGGGGAGCTGTTTTTT.

The rearrangement links TRBV2 to TRBJ1-1; D is ambiguous. The V gene lost 4 bases and the J gene lost 1 base, with 10 bases spanning the gap. Per germline, CDR1 SNHLY and CDR2 FYNNEI. CDR3 size: 14 residues. The CDR3 spells CASSGFYGNTEAFF. CDR3 DNA: TGTGCCAGCAGTGGTTTCTACGGGAACACTGAAGCTTTCTTT. Filled out from reference TRBV2 and TRBJ1-1, the complete variable domain reads EPEVTQTPSHQVTQMGQEVILRCVPISNHLYFYWYRQILGQKVEFLVSFYNNEISEKSEIFDDQFSVERPDGSNFTLKIRSTKLEDSAMYFCASSGFYGNTEAFFGQGTRLTVV.